This T cell receptor (beta chain) was recorded in a study of T-cell memory formation after mild COVID-19. On the study more broadly: Largely donor-specific TCR clusters were found.

The trim removed 2 bases at V and 3 bases at J, leaving 5 bases unmatched. The CDR3 sequence is 14 residues long. CDR1 is SGHNT and CDR2 is YYREEE in the germline V gene (reference sequence). TCRdb called the 5' RACE reads again in MiXCR, with one record for every CDR3 protein. The sample consists of fewer than 600,000 distinct CDR3 sequences, roughly 22% of them appearing once. Sequenced: PBMCs or a T cell subset sorted from them (not recorded which). The receptor was derived from an adult woman who had mild COVID-19 (a few samples of this study predate the infection). Cell type and time point are not known. V is TRBV5-4 and J is TRBJ2-7; 7 bases match TRBD2. The DNA for the CDR3 is TGTGCCAGCAGCTTAGCGGCGGGAGTCTACGAGCAGTACTTC. It is translated as CASSLAAGVYEQYF.